Below, 27 T cell receptor beta chains from the same sample are listed, as sequenced in a study of cytomegalovirus exposure and HLA in healthy donors. The PCR contained 60 Vbeta and 13 Jbeta primers. Sequencing was performed with immunoSEQ multiplex PCR; in TCRdb, only in-frame clones are kept and a portion is missing. The repertoire holds 170,000 or so clones, with around 81% as singletons. The specimen was PBMCs. The receptor set was obtained from a woman in her twenties or thirties in good health and CMV-seronegative.

The chain uses TRBV28 and TRBJ2-5, with 8 bases aligning to TRBD1. The CDR3 extends over 14 amino acids. In germline, CDR1 is MDHEN, CDR2 SYDVKM. The V segment lost 6 bases and the J segment 4 bases; nucleotides outside the gene matches: 7. The CDR3 here is CASRRSGQGETQYF. In DNA form, the CDR3 reads TGTGCCAGCAGACGCTCCGGACAGGGAGAGACCCAGTACTTC.

The rearrangement links TRBV28 to TRBJ2-2, with a possible D match to TRBD2 (5 bases). Germline V lookup: CDR1 MDHEN, CDR2 SYDVKM. The V end was cut by 2 bases, the J end by 5 bases, with 15 bases between. The CDR3 covers 16 residues. The CDR3 coding sequence is TGTGCCAGCAGTTTACCCCGGAGGCCATTTACCGGGGAGCTGTTTTTT. This translates into CASSLPRRPFTGELFF.

V is TRBV5-5 and J is TRBJ2-7, with a tentative D call TRBD1 (6 bases). The CDR3 loop spans 14 amino acids. Trimming removed 4 bases at V and 1 base at J, with 12 bases between. Germline lookup yields CDR1 SGHKS and CDR2 YYEKEE (reference sequence). CDR3 region: CASSRNRESYEQYF. CDR3 bases: TGTGCCAGCAGCCGCAACAGGGAATCCTACGAGCAGTACTTC. The full variable domain, rest sourced from reference TRBV5-5 and TRBJ2-7, is DAGVTQSPTHLIKTRGQQVTLRCSPISGHKSVSWYQQVLGQGPQFIFQYYEKEERGRGNFPDRFSARQFPNYSSELNVNALLLGDSALYLCASSRNRESYEQYFGPGTRLTVT.

The chain joins TRBV5-1 to TRBJ1-1; the D is unclear. The CDR3 consists of 12 residues. The V end lost 4 bases, the J end lost 3 bases, and 7 bases lay between the germline ends. Germline V gene data show CDR1 as SGHRS and CDR2 as YFSETQ. CDR3 region: CASSTGDTEAFF. In DNA, the CDR3 is TGCGCCAGCAGCACCGGAGACACTGAAGCTTTCTTT.

The chain is built from TRBV11-2 and TRBJ1-2; 8 nucleotides align to TRBD1. CDR1 is SGHAT, CDR2 FQNNGV, per germline. The length of the CDR3 is 15 residues. The junction had 8 bases not matched to a gene; V was cut back by 6 bases and J by 2 bases. In DNA form, the CDR3 reads TGTGCCAGCAGTTCTACCGGACAGGGCAACTATGGCTACACCTTC. Its translation: CASSSTGQGNYGYTF.

The chain has TRBV18 and TRBJ2-7, with 7 positions matching TRBD2. V was clipped by 6 bases and J by 3 bases; unmatched bases: 14. The germline V gene encodes CDR1 KGHSH and CDR2 LQKENI. The CDR3 is 16 amino acids. The CDR3 DNA sequence: TGTGCCAGCTCGGACCACCCGGCTAGCGGAGTCTACGAGCAGTACTTC. Its translation is CASSDHPASGVYEQYF. Filled out from reference TRBV18 and TRBJ2-7, the complete variable domain reads NAGVMQNPRHLVRRRGQEARLRCSPMKGHSHVYWYRQLPEEGLKFMVYLQKENIIDESGMPKERFSAEFPKEGPSILRIQQVVRGDSAAYFCASSDHPASGVYEQYFGPGTRLTVT.

This clone was counted only a few times. V and J are TRBV21-1 and TRBJ1-5; the table's D call, TRBD1, has no DNA check behind it. TRBV21-1 represents a pseudogene. There are 15 residues in the CDR3. The CDR3: CASSKEDRKSQPQHF. CDR3 in DNA: TGTGCCAGCAGCAAAGAGGACAGGAAGAGTCAGCCCCAGCATTTT.

V usage is TRBV4-3 and J usage is TRBJ1-1; 7 nucleotides match TRBD1. V dropped 1 base and J dropped 4; count of bases not matched to a gene: 3. From germline, CDR1 is LGHNA and CDR2 YSLEER. The CDR3 consists of 14 residues. The DNA for the CDR3 is TGCGCCAGCAGCCAAGTCCCAGGGGGCACTGAAGCTTTCTTT. Translation: CASSQVPGGTEAFF.

The chain carries TRBV27 and TRBJ1-6; 8 bases are a match to TRBD1. CDR1 and CDR2 from the germline V gene are MNHEY and SMNVEV (reference sequence). This CDR3 is built from 16 residues. V gave up 2 bases and J gave up 4 bases; unmatched junction bases: 4. CDR3 DNA: TGTGCCAGCAGTTTAGGTACAGGGGGGTATAATTCACCCCTCCACTTT. Translation gives CASSLGTGGYNSPLHF.

The DNA for the CDR3 is TGTGCCAGCAGTTTTTCCCTTCTCCCTTCCACAGATACGCAGTATTTT. As protein: CASSFSLLPSTDTQYF. J is TRBJ2-3 and V is TRBV27; D remains unclear. V gave up 3 bases and J gave up 2 bases, with 15 bases separating them. Germline CDR1 is MNHEY and CDR2 is SMNVEV (reference sequence). The CDR3 covers 16 residues.

This clone is termed medium-sized (0.01 to 0.1%). The chain is built from TRBV6-1 and TRBJ2-7; perhaps TRBD1 as D (5 bases). The CDR3 runs 12 residues. The V end was cut by 4 bases, the J end by 3 bases, with 7 bases between. Germline CDR1 is MNHNS and CDR2 is SASEGT. The CDR3 reads CASSADSYEQYF. The CDR3 nucleotides read TGTGCCAGCAGTGCTGACAGCTACGAGCAGTACTTC.

The chain combines TRBV23-1 with TRBJ2-1; possible D gene TRBD2, 7 bases. TRBV23-1 is annotated as an ORF whose role is uncertain. This CDR3 has 15 residues. Trimming took 3 bases from V and 8 from J, leaving 17 bases between them. CDR3 in amino acids: CASSHTRGAGHEQFF. The DNA for the CDR3 is TGCGCCAGCAGTCATACCCGGGGGGCAGGACATGAGCAGTTCTTC.

V gene TRBV11-2 combines with J gene TRBJ2-7; no clear D gene. Germline V lookup: CDR1 SGHAT, CDR2 FQNNGV. Trimming removed 5 bases from V and 6 bases from J, with 11 bases in between. The CDR3 runs 12 residues. The CDR3 reads CASSPPRVEQYF. CDR3 DNA sequence: TGTGCCAGCAGCCCCCCTAGAGTCGAGCAGTACTTC. Complete variable domain (other parts from reference TRBV11-2 and TRBJ2-7): EAGVAQSPRYKIIEKRQSVAFWCNPISGHATLYWYQQILGQGPKLLIQFQNNGVVDDSQLPKDRFSAERLKGVDSTLKIQPAKLEDSAVYLCASSPPRVEQYFGPGTRLTVT.

V gene TRBV4-2 combines with J gene TRBJ2-3; possible D gene TRBD2, 6 bases. The CDR3 is 17 residues long. Trimming took 1 base from V and 8 from J, leaving 22 bases between them. Germline CDR1 reads LGHNA; CDR2 reads YNFKEQ. The CDR3 DNA reads as TGTGCCAGCAGCCAAGTGGGAGGATTATTGCTCCCAGTTACGCAGTATTTT. Protein sequence: CASSQVGGLLLPVTQYF.

The table lists this clone with a few counts. The chain combines TRBV18 with TRBJ1-1; 8 nucleotides match TRBD1. Losses at the gene ends were 6 bases for V and 4 bases for J; bases not matched to a gene: 7. This CDR3 has 14 residues. Germline loops: CDR1 KGHSH, CDR2 LQKENI. This chain's CDR3 is CASSLGQGGTEAFF. In DNA, the CDR3 is TGTGCCAGCTCCCTCGGACAGGGCGGCACTGAAGCTTTCTTT.

This chain uses TRBV7-9 with TRBJ1-4; D is possibly TRBD1 (6 bases). The CDR3 is made up of 18 amino acids. The germline V gene has CDR1 SEHNR and CDR2 FQNEAQ (reference sequence). Trimming cost V 5 bases and J 7 bases, with 26 bases left between them. CDR3: CASSLLRDTQVSVEKLFF. DNA for the CDR3: TGTGCCAGCAGCCTATTACGGGACACCCAGGTTTCGGTTGAAAAACTGTTTTTT.

J is TRBJ2-7 and V is TRBV19; TRBD2 matches at 9 bases. CDR1 is LNHDA, CDR2 SQIVND, per germline (reference sequence). The CDR3 extends over 13 amino acids. V lost 9 bases to trimming and J lost 4 bases; unmatched junction nucleotides: 7. The chain's CDR3 is CASTGTSRYEQYF. In DNA, the CDR3 is TGTGCCAGCACCGGGACTAGCCGATACGAGCAGTACTTC.

The gene calls are TRBV4-1 and TRBJ1-6, with a possible D match to TRBD1 (6 bases). Trimming shortened V by 7 bases and J by 10 bases, and 17 bases separated the two germline ends. This CDR3 contains 14 residues. Germline V CDR1 and CDR2: MGHRA, YSYEKL. The CDR3 is CASTRDTGRSPLHF. The CDR3 DNA is TGCGCCAGCACCAGGGACACGGGGCGATCACCCCTCCACTTT.

The genes are TRBV7-2 and TRBJ2-5; TRBD2 matches at 7 bases. V lost 6 bases to trimming and J lost 7 bases; unmatched junction nucleotides: 11. CDR1 is SGHTA and CDR2 is FQGNSA in the germline V gene. This CDR3 has 14 residues. DNA of the CDR3: TGTGCCAGCAGATCTACACTAGCGTCGGGGACCCAGTACTTC. Translation gives CASRSTLASGTQYF.

This clone was counted a single time. The chain links TRBV5-4 to TRBJ1-2; 7 nucleotides match TRBD1. This CDR3 spans 17 amino acids. The V segment lost 3 bases and the J segment 6 bases; nucleotides outside the gene matches: 17. Germline values: CDR1 SGHNT, CDR2 YYREEE (reference sequence). Here the CDR3 DNA reads TGTGCCAGCAGCTACCTTAGGGACAGTCAACAGCGACATGGCTACACCTTC. Protein: CASSYLRDSQQRHGYTF. Based on the CDR3 plus reference TRBV5-4 and TRBJ1-2, the full variable domain is ETGVTQSPTHLIKTRGQQVTLRCSSQSGHNTVSWYQQALGQGPQFIFQYYREEENGRGNFPPRFSGLQFPNYSSELNVNALELDDSALYLCASSYLRDSQQRHGYTFGSGTRLTVV.

The chain joins TRBV13 to TRBJ1-1; possibly TRBD1 for D (5 bases). This CDR3 has 14 amino acids. V lost 3 bases, J lost 3 bases, and 11 bases lay in between. The germline V gene has CDR1 PRHDT and CDR2 FYEKMQ (reference sequence). In DNA, the CDR3 is TGTGCCAGCAGCTTTTCATGGGGGGACACTGAAGCTTTCTTT. Translating gives CASSFSWGDTEAFF. The full variable domain, completed using reference TRBV13 and TRBJ1-1, is AAGVIQSPRHLIKEKRETATLKCYPIPRHDTVYWYQQGPGQDPQFLISFYEKMQSDKGSIPDRFSAQQFSDYHSELNMSSLELGDSALYFCASSFSWGDTEAFFGQGTRLTVV.

This clone was counted between two and nine times. V gene TRBV9 combines with J gene TRBJ1-2; D might be TRBD1 (5 bases). CDR1 SGDLS and CDR2 YYNGEE come from the germline V gene. V dropped 4 bases and J dropped 6 bases, with 16 bases sitting between them. CDR3 length equals 14 residues. The CDR3: CASSTRQIIDGYTF. The CDR3 DNA is TGTGCCAGCAGCACCCGACAGATTATCGATGGCTACACCTTC.

The table lists this clone with a count of one. The J gene is TRBJ1-5, the V gene TRBV6-5; D is ambiguous. Per germline, CDR1 MNHEY and CDR2 SVGAGI. This CDR3 spans 13 amino acids. Trimming removed 2 bases from V and 5 bases from J, with 7 bases in between. The chain's CDR3 is CASSYIRDQPQHF. In nucleotides, the CDR3 is TGTGCCAGCAGTTACATCCGGGATCAGCCCCAGCATTTT.

The rearrangement links TRBV18 to TRBJ2-1; 10 bases agree with TRBD2. V shed 4 bases and J 5 bases; nucleotides not matched to a gene: 11. In germline, CDR1 is KGHSH, CDR2 LQKENI. The CDR3 consists of 17 residues. The CDR3 DNA reads TGTGCCAGCTCACTAACAATCCTAGCGGGAGCCCACAATGAGCAGTTCTTC. Translating it yields CASSLTILAGAHNEQFF.

This clone has just one count. The chain has TRBV9 and TRBJ1-1; 8 nucleotides align to TRBD1. The V gene end was trimmed by 4 bases and the J gene end by 4 bases; junction bases not matched to a gene: 6. The germline gives CDR1 SGDLS, CDR2 YYNGEE. The CDR3 totals 14 residues. The CDR3 DNA reads TGTGCCAGCAGCACGACAGGGGACGCCACTGAAGCTTTCTTT. This translates into CASSTTGDATEAFF.

The V and J genes are TRBV28 and TRBJ2-3; D is ambiguous. In germline, CDR1 is MDHEN, CDR2 SYDVKM. With 8 bases removed from V and 2 bases from J, the gap between germline ends came to 14 bases. The CDR3 extends over 14 amino acids. The CDR3 DNA sequence: TGTGCCAGCCATTCACGACTTCTCACAGATACGCAGTATTTT. Amino acid sequence: CASHSRLLTDTQYF. The complete variable domain, with remaining parts taken from reference TRBV28 and TRBJ2-3, reads DVKVTQSSRYLVKRTGEKVFLECVQDMDHENMFWYRQDPGLGLRLIYFSYDVKMKEKGDIPEGYSVSREKKERFSLILESASTNQTSMYLCASHSRLLTDTQYFGPGTRLTVL.

The genes are TRBV7-2 and TRBJ2-3; a possible D gene is TRBD2 (5 bases). Germline CDR1 and CDR2: SGHTA and FQGNSA. Trimming cost V 2 bases and J 4 bases, with 16 bases left between them. This CDR3 is built from 16 residues. The CDR3, as DNA: TGTGCCAGCAGCTTACAGGCCGGGAACGTCGCAGATACGCAGTATTTT. This translates into CASSLQAGNVADTQYF.